These T cell receptor beta chains were read from a single sample in a study of blood T cell repertoires in COVID-19. Data came from immunoSEQ multiplex PCR; TCRdb stores just in-frame clones and leaves some out. The sample has approximately 190,000 clones; roughly four fifths are singletons. Sequencing was performed on peripheral blood. These receptors were taken from a middle-aged woman with acute or convalescent COVID-19. CDR3s include the opening cysteine and the closing phenylalanine or tryptophan. Each record gives: V gene, J gene, clone size, D gene, CDR3 protein, CDR3 DNA. A D gene is named only where the DNA matches it firmly. The size of a clone is reported for some rows only, either as once, few or many, or as a class for expanded clones.

TRBV2	TRBJ2-5	few	TRBD2	CASSERRGGSETQYF	TGTGCCAGCAGTGAGAGGCGGGGGGGCTCGGAGACCCAGTACTTC
TRBV11-1	TRBJ2-7	-	TRBD2	CASSPHGTSASPYF	TGTGCCAGCAGCCCCCACGGAACTAGCGCGTCCCCTTACTTC
TRBV3-1/TRBV3-2	TRBJ2-1	-	TRBD2	CASRGLAGGLYNEQFF	TGTGCCAGCAGAGGACTAGCGGGAGGTCTATACAATGAGCAGTTCTTC
TRBV2	TRBJ2-7	-	TRBD1	CASSARQGRSYEQYF	TGTGCCAGCAGTGCGCGACAGGGAAGATCCTACGAGCAGTACTTC
TRBV3-1/TRBV3-2	TRBJ2-7	-	-	CASSLTGIPLYEQYF	TGTGCCAGCAGCCTAACGGGTATTCCCCTCTACGAGCAGTACTTC
TRBV11-2	TRBJ2-1	few	-	CASSPPGEQFF	TGTGCCAGCAGCCCCCCCGGTGAGCAGTTCTTC
TRBV19	TRBJ1-2	few	-	CASSIQSQGTSGGYTF	TGTGCCAGTAGTATACAGAGTCAGGGGACCTCCGGTGGCTACACCTTC
TRBV19	TRBJ2-1	-	-	CATRLRGGVTYNEQFF	TGTGCCACCCGACTAAGGGGCGGGGTCACCTACAATGAGCAGTTCTTC
TRBV5-1	TRBJ2-3	-	TRBD2	CASSLPSGSGDTQYF	TGCGCCAGCAGCTTGCCTAGCGGGTCCGGAGATACGCAGTATTTT
TRBV27	TRBJ2-1	-	TRBD1	CASSLEGTGYNEQFF	TGTGCCAGCAGTTTGGAAGGGACAGGATACAATGAGCAGTTCTTC
TRBV6-5	TRBJ2-5	-	-	CASSLFSGGEETQYF	TGTGCCAGCAGTTTGTTCAGCGGCGGGGAGGAGACCCAGTACTTC
TRBV19	TRBJ1-4	-	TRBD1	CASSSTGRDEKLFF	TGTGCCAGTAGTTCGACAGGGCGGGATGAAAAACTGTTTTTT
TRBV7-2	TRBJ2-1	-	-	CASSLSVGEQFF	TGTGCCAGCAGCTTATCTGTCGGTGAGCAGTTCTTC
TRBV29-1	TRBJ1-2	-	TRBD1	CSAAPQTGPYGYTF	TGCAGCGCGGCCCCCCAGACAGGGCCCTATGGCTACACCTTC
TRBV27	TRBJ2-3	-	-	CASSHDFRSTDTQYF	TGTGCCAGCAGTCACGACTTTAGGAGCACAGATACGCAGTATTTT
TRBV9	TRBJ2-1	-	TRBD1	CASSVGTGPYNEQFF	TGTGCCAGCAGCGTAGGGACAGGGCCCTACAATGAGCAGTTCTTC
TRBV29-1	TRBJ2-2	-	TRBD2	CSAGSGGGSGELFF	TGCAGCGCCGGGAGCGGGGGCGGGAGCGGGGAGCTGTTTTTT
TRBV10-3	TRBJ1-1	once	TRBD1	CAISSTGTASMNTEAFF	TGTGCCATCAGCTCGACAGGGACAGCTTCGATGAACACTGAAGCTTTCTTT
TRBV21-1	TRBJ1-1	-	-	CASSKVNRGTAAFF	TGTGCCAGCAGCAAAGTTAATCGGGGGACAGCTGCTTTCTTT
TRBV7-3	TRBJ2-3	-	TRBD2	CASRLAGSDTQYF	TGTGCCAGCAGGCTAGCGGGCTCGGATACGCAGTATTTT
TRBV27	TRBJ2-7	-	TRBD1	CASSSGQGALEQYF	TGTGCCAGCAGTTCAGGACAGGGGGCTCTAGAGCAGTACTTC
TRBV4-2	TRBJ1-2	-	-	CASSQDPQGKNGYTF	TGTGCCAGCAGCCAAGATCCACAGGGAAAGAATGGCTACACCTTC
TRBV5-1	TRBJ1-2	-	TRBD1	CASSSRQGSGSYTF	TGCGCCAGCAGCTCGAGACAGGGGTCGGGGAGCTACACCTTC
TRBV10-3	TRBJ2-1	few	TRBD2	CAISSGRAGNEQFF	TGTGCCATCTCCAGCGGGAGGGCCGGCAATGAGCAGTTCTTC